This entry concerns a single TCR beta chain. This record comes from a study of T cell changes during pregnancy in multiple sclerosis. The protocol was immunoSEQ multiplex PCR, while the TCRdb copy is restricted to in-frame clones and leaves out a portion. The table has over 65,000 clones, approximately 90% seen once. This specimen was peripheral blood, taken in the first trimester of pregnancy. The clonotype comes from a female donor with multiple sclerosis, enrolled in a pregnancy study.

The CDR3 loop reads CASSSGLAPQETQYF. DNA of the CDR3: TGTGCCAGCAGTTCGGGACTAGCGCCACAAGAGACCCAGTACTTC. The chain joins TRBV27 to TRBJ2-5, with 10 bases matching TRBD2. In germline, CDR1 is MNHEY, CDR2 SMNVEV (reference sequence). V dropped 4 bases and J dropped 2; count of bases not matched to a gene: 4. This CDR3 has 15 residues.